This T cell receptor beta chain derives from a study of blood T cell repertoires in COVID-19. Under the authors' procedure: The authors estimated nucleated cell counts from reference gene primer amplification. TCRdb keeps only in-frame clones here, not all; method: immunoSEQ multiplex PCR. The V and J calls and clone size were taken over from that table, and D and trimming were inferred from the DNA. Here the sample spans 200,000 or so clones, around nine tenths being singletons. The CDR3 consists of 14 residues. CDR1 MNHNY and CDR2 SVGAGI come from the germline V gene (reference sequence). Trimming shortened V by 6 bases and J by 0 bases, and 10 bases separated the two germline ends. This clone was recorded only once.

This sequence originates from a woman aged 35 to 49 who had recovered from COVID-19. The chain links TRBV6-6 to TRBJ2-3; D is unclear. Sample: peripheral blood. CDR3 residues: CASSTRHSTDTQYF. The CDR3 DNA reads TGTGCCAGCAGCACTCGACACAGCACAGATACGCAGTATTTT.